A selection of T cell receptor beta chains follows, all from one sample in a study of cytomegalovirus exposure and HLA in healthy donors. The table came from immunoSEQ multiplex PCR; TCRdb's copy has only in-frame clones and leaves some out. The sample holds around 150,000 clones, under 75% seen once. Sequenced input: PBMCs. Receptors were obtained from a woman aged 60 to 75 in good health and CMV-seropositive. The CDR3 runs from the conserved cysteine through the conserved F or W. The D gene is left open where the match is weak. Clone size is given for some rows only: seen once, a few or many times, or a class if the clone is expanded.

V	J	D	size	DNA	CDR3
TRBV7-2	TRBJ1-1	TRBD1	few	TGTGCCAGCAGCTATCGACAGGGGAGAGGTGAAGCTTTCTTT	CASSYRQGRGEAFF
TRBV18	TRBJ2-7	TRBD1	once	TGTGCCAGCTCACCACCTGGACAGGCCTACGAGCAGTACTTC	CASSPPGQAYEQYF
TRBV18	TRBJ2-1	-	once	TGTGCCAGCTCACCACCTACGGGAGTTGAGCAGTTCTTC	CASSPPTGVEQFF
TRBV7-9	TRBJ2-7	TRBD1	-	TGTGCCAGCAGCTTAATGCAGCAGGGGGTGGCCGAGCAGTACTTC	CASSLMQQGVAEQYF
TRBV19	TRBJ2-7	TRBD1	-	TGTGCCAGTAGCCCGGGACAGCGCCAACTCCGTTACGAGCAGTACTTC	CASSPGQRQLRYEQYF
TRBV9	TRBJ2-2	-	few	TGTGCCAGCAGCGTAAGTGTGGCGTCGGGCACCGGGGAGCTGTTTTTT	CASSVSVASGTGELFF
TRBV28	TRBJ1-4	-	-	TGTGCCAGCAGTCCGGGGGGAAGGGCTAATGAAAAACTGTTTTTT	CASSPGGRANEKLFF
TRBV5-1	TRBJ2-3	TRBD2	-	TGCGCCAGCACCCTAGGACTAGTCCTAGATACGCAGTATTTT	CASTLGLVLDTQYF
TRBV5-4	TRBJ2-1	TRBD2	once	TGTGCCAGCAGCCCGGGGGGTACCTACAATGAGCAGTTCTTC	CASSPGGTYNEQFF
TRBV6-5	TRBJ2-5	-	-	TGTGCCAGCCGACAGAGACTCCAAGAGACCCAGTACTTC	CASRQRLQETQYF
TRBV10-1	TRBJ1-5	TRBD1	-	TGCGCCAGCAGACCAGGGGGATTTGATCAGCCCCAGCATTTT	CASRPGGFDQPQHF
TRBV6-5	TRBJ1-2	TRBD1	-	TGTGCCAGCAGTTACTGGACAGGGGGTAGTGGCTACACCTTC	CASSYWTGGSGYTF
TRBV6-5	TRBJ2-3	TRBD2	-	TGTGCCAGCAGGGAAGCGGGAGTGGGAGATACGCAGTATTTT	CASREAGVGDTQYF
TRBV5-1	TRBJ2-2	TRBD1	-	TGCGCCAGCAGCGTCGGACAGGGAGGAACCGGGGAGCTGTTTTTT	CASSVGQGGTGELFF
TRBV15	TRBJ1-6	-	-	TGTGCCACCAGCATGCCAGGGATTAGTTCACCCCTCCACTTT	CATSMPGISSPLHF
TRBV19	TRBJ2-2	TRBD2	-	TGTGCCAGTAGTACGACTAGCGGTCAAGCGGGGGCCGGGGAGCTGTTTTTT	CASSTTSGQAGAGELFF
TRBV9	TRBJ2-5	TRBD1	few	TGTGCCAGCAGCATGACAGGGTTGGACAAGGAGACCCAGTACTTC	CASSMTGLDKETQYF
TRBV25-1	TRBJ1-4	TRBD1	few	TGTGCCAGCAGTGAAGACCCGGGACAGCTTAATGAAAAACTGTTTTTT	CASSEDPGQLNEKLFF
TRBV7-2	TRBJ2-2	-	few	TGTGCCAGCAGCCAGAGCCTCCAGGGCGGGGAGCTGTTTTTT	CASSQSLQGGELFF
TRBV7-9	TRBJ2-1	TRBD1	once	TGTGCCAGCAGCTCAGGGGGCAATGAGCAGTTCTTC	CASSSGGNEQFF
TRBV6-5	TRBJ2-5	-	-	TGTGCCAGCAGTCAGGATACGGAGACCCAGTACTTC	CASSQDTETQYF
TRBV18	TRBJ1-1	TRBD1	-	TGTGCCAGCTCCCAGGGACAGGGGGCTTTGAACACTGAAGCTTTCTTT	CASSQGQGALNTEAFF
TRBV5-4	TRBJ2-7	TRBD2	-	TGTGCCAGCAGCTTGGGACTAGCGGGAGACGAGCAGTACTTC	CASSLGLAGDEQYF
TRBV25-1	TRBJ2-7	-	-	TGTGCCAGCAGTGAATGGGGTCTAGGGGGGGGCGAGCAGTACTTC	CASSEWGLGGGEQYF
TRBV4-2	TRBJ2-1	TRBD2	-	TGTGCCAGCAGCCCTGAGGCGGGAGCCTACAATGAGCAGTTCTTC	CASSPEAGAYNEQFF
TRBV28	TRBJ2-7	-	-	TGTGCCAGCAGTATTATCGCAGGCGAGCAGTACTTC	CASSIIAGEQYF
TRBV7-3	TRBJ1-2	-	-	TGTGCCAGCAGCTTAGGCCCTCGGGGTAACTATGGCTACACCTTC	CASSLGPRGNYGYTF
TRBV19	TRBJ2-7	-	-	TGTGCCAGTACCCCCGGGACTGGTCCCTCCTACGAGCAGTACTTC	CASTPGTGPSYEQYF
TRBV9	TRBJ2-5	-	-	TGTGCCAGCAGCGCTGGAGCAGAGACCCAGTACTTC	CASSAGAETQYF
TRBV2	TRBJ2-2	-	-	TGTGCCAGCAGTGTCTCAGGCTACACCGGGGAGCTGTTTTTT	CASSVSGYTGELFF
TRBV28	TRBJ1-4	-	-	TGTGCCAGCCACCCCGGGACTAATGAAAAACTGTTTTTT	CASHPGTNEKLFF
TRBV6-6	TRBJ1-6	-	-	TGTGCCAGCAGTTTGACAGGTGTGAATAATTCACCCCTCCACTTT	CASSLTGVNNSPLHF
TRBV6-6	TRBJ2-7	TRBD1	once	TGTGCCAGCAGTCCTCGACAGGGGGCCTACGAGCAGTACTTC	CASSPRQGAYEQYF
TRBV25-1	TRBJ2-2	-	few	TGTGCCAGCAGTGGACCCAAATGGAGTACCGGGGAGCTGTTTTTT	CASSGPKWSTGELFF
TRBV25-1	TRBJ1-6	-	-	TGTGCCAGCCAGAACATTGTCTCCTATAATTCACCCCTCCACTTT	CASQNIVSYNSPLHF
TRBV5-1	TRBJ2-1	TRBD2	-	TGCGCCAGCAGCAAAGCTAGCGGGATAATGAATGAGCAGTTCTTC	CASSKASGIMNEQFF
TRBV7-2	TRBJ2-1	TRBD2	-	TGTGCCAGCAGCTGGAAAGGCTCCGGGACTAGCGGTTACAATGAGCAGTTCTTC	CASSWKGSGTSGYNEQFF
TRBV10-3	TRBJ1-4	TRBD1	-	TGTGCCACCAATCCCGGGACAGGGGGCTCATCTAATGAAAAACTGTTTTTT	CATNPGTGGSSNEKLFF
TRBV7-2	TRBJ2-2	-	-	TGTGCCAGCAGCTTAGCCTCCATAGCGAACACCGGGGAGCTGTTTTTT	CASSLASIANTGELFF
TRBV10-1	TRBJ2-3	TRBD2	-	TGCGCCGGCGGGACTAGCGGGGCCCCCTTAGATACGCAGTATTTT	CAGGTSGAPLDTQYF
TRBV9	TRBJ2-5	-	-	TGTGCCAGCAGCCTAGGTACCGGGGGCCAGTACTTC	CASSLGTGGQYF
TRBV27	TRBJ2-7	-	-	TGTGCCAGCAGCCCCACCCCCAGGAGACAGATGGAGCAGTACTTC	CASSPTPRRQMEQYF
TRBV28	TRBJ1-1	-	-	TGTGCCAGCAGTACTACCGGGATTCAAGCTTTCTTT	CASSTTGIQAFF